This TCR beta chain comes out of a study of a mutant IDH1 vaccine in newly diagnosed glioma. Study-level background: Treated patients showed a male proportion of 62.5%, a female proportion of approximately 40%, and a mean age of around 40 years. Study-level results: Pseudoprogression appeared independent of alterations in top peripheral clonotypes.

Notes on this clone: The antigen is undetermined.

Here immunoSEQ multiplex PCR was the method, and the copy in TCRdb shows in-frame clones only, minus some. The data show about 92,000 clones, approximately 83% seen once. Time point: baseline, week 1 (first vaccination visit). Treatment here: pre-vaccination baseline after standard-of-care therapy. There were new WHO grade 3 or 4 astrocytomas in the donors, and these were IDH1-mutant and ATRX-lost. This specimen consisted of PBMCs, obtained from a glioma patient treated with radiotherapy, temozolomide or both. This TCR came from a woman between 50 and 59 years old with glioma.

The CDR3 DNA reads as TGCGCCAGCAGCCAAGGACTCGGGTCCCGATTACAAGAGACCCAGTACTTC. This gives the protein CASSQGLGSRLQETQYF. The rearrangement links TRBV4-1 to TRBJ2-5, with D uncertain. V was cut by 1 base and J by 2 bases, with 17 bases left in between. CDR1 and CDR2 (germline): MGHRA, YSYEKL. The CDR3 runs 17 residues.